This TCR beta chain was recovered during a study of blood T cells in healthy people across ages. The V gene's germline CDR1 is MGHRA and CDR2 YSYEKL. Trimming removed 0 bases from V and 2 bases from J, with 13 bases in between. The CDR3 contains 16 residues. The second PCR ran roughly 7 to 12 cycles with a sample-barcoded 5' primer and J-beta primers. TCRdb re-derived calls from the 5' RACE reads in MiXCR, one entry per CDR3 protein. The sample lists around 990,000 distinct CDR3 sequences; roughly two fifths were seen once. The gene calls are TRBV4-1 and TRBJ1-2, with D possibly being TRBD1 (5 bases). This clonotype was sampled from a man aged 18 to 35 in good health. The sequencing input was blood. CDR3 region: CASSQDSWGSNYGYTF. The CDR3, as DNA: TGCGCCAGCAGCCAAGATAGTTGGGGCAGCAACTATGGCTACACCTTC.